The 21 T cell receptor beta chains listed next were all sequenced from one sample in a study of CD8+ T cells in alopecia areata. The treatment denotes: oral pan-JAK inhibitor, 5-10 mg twice daily. The authors extracted RNA and reverse transcribed it into cDNA as the sequencing template. Clones were read by immunoSEQ multiplex PCR, and TCRdb kept only the in-frame ones, dropping some. The table shows about 120,000 clones, with over 60% occurring only once. Sequenced material: CD4+ T cells sorted from blood, taken at week 4, from a patient treated with tofacitinib. Every receptor here comes from a human donor with alopecia areata.

The gene calls are TRBV7-2 and TRBJ2-7; D unresolved. The V gene's germline CDR1 is SGHTA and CDR2 FQGNSA. V dropped 3 bases and J dropped 4 bases, with 13 bases sitting between them. The CDR3 has 14 residues. The DNA for the CDR3 is TGTGCCAGCAGCTTTCGGGTAGCTGGATACGAGCAGTACTTC. Encoded protein: CASSFRVAGYEQYF.

Here the CDR3 DNA reads TGCGCCAGCAGCTTGGGGCAGGGGTACGGGGAGCAGTACTTC. It codes for CASSLGQGYGEQYF. This sequence joins TRBV5-1 and TRBJ2-7; D is perhaps TRBD1 (6 bases). The CDR3 is made up of 14 amino acids. Germline V gene data show CDR1 as SGHRS and CDR2 as YFSETQ. The V end was cut by 0 bases, the J end by 7 bases, with 14 bases between.

The V call is TRBV28, the J call TRBJ2-7; TRBD2 matches 7 bases. Germline V CDR1 and CDR2: MDHEN, SYDVKM. The CDR3 contains 13 residues. V was pared by 8 bases and J by 3 bases, with 7 bases of the junction left unmatched. The CDR3 nucleotides read TGTGCCAGCCATGGGGGAGGGTACTACGAGCAGTACTTC. It encodes CASHGGGYYEQYF.

The chain links TRBV2 to TRBJ2-7; TRBD2 might be the D (5 bases). CDR1 and CDR2 from the germline V gene are SNHLY and FYNNEI. The ends were cut back, 2 bases at V and 0 bases at J, with 8 bases in the middle. This CDR3 region has 14 residues. CDR3 coding DNA: TGTGCCAGCAGTGAACAAGGGAGCTCCTACGAGCAGTACTTC. This gives the protein CASSEQGSSYEQYF.

The V and J genes are TRBV29-1 and TRBJ1-1; D not resolved. Germline V gene data show CDR1 as SQVTM and CDR2 as ANQGSEA. V lost 4 bases to trimming and J lost 4 bases, with 10 bases between them. The CDR3 totals 12 residues. In DNA, the CDR3 is TGCAGCGTTGTGGGGTGGGGCACTGAAGCTTTCTTT. This gives the protein CSVVGWGTEAFF. Full variable domain (outside the CDR3, taken from reference TRBV29-1 and TRBJ1-1): SAVISQKPSRDICQRGTSLTIQCQVDSQVTMMFWYRQQPGQSLTLIATANQGSEATYESGFVIDKFPISRPNLTFSTLTVSNMSPEDSSIYLCSVVGWGTEAFFGQGTRLTVV.

On this clone itself: The same CDR3 also results from other DNA sequences found in this sample. The chain has TRBV5-1 and TRBJ2-7; D uncertain. The V end lost 0 bases, the J end lost 3 bases, and 7 bases lay between the germline ends. Germline CDR1 and CDR2: SGHRS and YFSETQ. The CDR3 covers 13 residues. The CDR3 region is CASSLVGSYEQYF. The CDR3 DNA sequence: TGCGCCAGCAGCTTGGTCGGCAGCTACGAGCAGTACTTC.

The CDR3 DNA sequence: TGTGCCAGCAGCTTTACAGGGGGCGCCGAGCAGTACTTC. This gives the protein CASSFTGGAEQYF. V and J are TRBV7-2 and TRBJ2-7, with TRBD1 matching over 9 bases. Germline CDR1 and CDR2: SGHTA and FQGNSA. This CDR3 is built from 13 residues. Trimming at V came to 3 bases and at J to 6 bases, leaving 3 bases not matched to a gene.

The V and J genes are TRBV29-1 and TRBJ2-5, with TRBD1 identical over 8 bases. The trim removed 6 bases at V and 5 bases at J, leaving 11 bases unmatched. The CDR3 is made up of 14 amino acids. Germline V gene lookup returns CDR1 SQVTM and CDR2 ANQGSEA. This chain's CDR3 is CSVYSTGASETQYF. CDR3 sequence (DNA): TGCAGCGTGTACTCGACAGGGGCGTCGGAGACCCAGTACTTC.

This clone turned up a few times. The gene calls are TRBV29-1 and TRBJ2-7, with TRBD1 matching over 11 bases. Per germline, CDR1 SQVTM and CDR2 ANQGSEA. The CDR3 has 14 residues. With V trimmed by 6 bases and J by 0 bases, 4 bases remained unmatched. The CDR3 bases are TGCAGCGTCGCCGGGACAGGGGGCTCCTACGAGCAGTACTTC. Encoded protein: CSVAGTGGSYEQYF.

This chain joins TRBV5-6 and TRBJ2-3, with a possible D match to TRBD1 (6 bases). The V end was cut by 4 bases, the J end by 1 base, with 19 bases between. Germline lookup yields CDR1 SGHDT and CDR2 YYEEEE. The CDR3 is 17 residues long. CDR3 nucleotides: TGTGCCAGCAGCGACAGGAGGTTGGTGGGCCGCACAGATACGCAGTATTTT. Translation: CASSDRRLVGRTDTQYF.

In its sample, this clone was seen a few times. V and J are TRBV5-1 and TRBJ2-5, with D tentatively TRBD1 or TRBD2 (6 bases each). The germline V gene encodes CDR1 SGHRS and CDR2 YFSETQ. CDR3 length equals 13 residues. The ends were cut back, 4 bases at V and 10 bases at J, with 17 bases in the middle. The CDR3 DNA reads TGCGCCAGCAGCACCAGACAGGAGGGGGGCCAGTACTTC. This encodes CASSTRQEGGQYF.

J is TRBJ2-1 and V is TRBV7-2; either TRBD1 or TRBD2 may fit D (6 bases each). This CDR3 contains 15 residues. Trimming shortened V by 1 base and J by 5 bases, and 12 bases separated the two germline ends. Germline-derived CDR1 and CDR2 are SGHTA and FQGNSA. Here the CDR3 DNA reads TGTGCCAGCAGCTTAGGGCGAGGGGGGCACAATGAGCAGTTCTTC. Protein sequence: CASSLGRGGHNEQFF.

The CDR3 DNA follows: TGCAGCGTTGAAGACCAGGGCGGGGAAGCTTTCTTT. Translated: CSVEDQGGEAFF. The chain is built from TRBV29-1 and TRBJ1-1; TRBD1 might be the D (5 bases). The CDR3 runs to 12 residues. Trimming cost V 0 bases and J 8 bases, with 10 bases left between them. Looked up from germline, CDR1 is SQVTM and CDR2 is ANQGSEA.

This clone was seen only a few times. This rearrangement joins TRBV29-1 to TRBJ2-3; 10 bases align to TRBD1. Per germline, CDR1 SQVTM and CDR2 ANQGSEA. The CDR3 runs to 13 residues. V trimming: 4 bases; J trimming: 5 bases; junction bases outside the gene matches: 3. CDR3 region: CSVGQGAGDTQYF. CDR3 bases: TGCAGCGTTGGACAGGGGGCGGGAGATACGCAGTATTTT.

The V call is TRBV30, the J call TRBJ1-5; D uncertain. The CDR3 length is 13 residues. Trimming pared 0 bases from V and 9 bases from J, leaving 12 bases between. The V gene's germline CDR1 is GTSNPN and CDR2 SVGIG (reference sequence). CDR3 nucleotide sequence: TGTGCCTGGAGTGTGGGAGTCGGTCGGCCCCAGCATTTT. Its protein product is CAWSVGVGRPQHF. Full variable domain (remainder filled in from reference TRBV30 and TRBJ1-5): SQTIHQWPATLVQPVGSPLSLECTVEGTSNPNLYWYRQAAGRGLQLLFYSVGIGQISSEVPQNLSASRPQDRQFILSSKKLLLSDSGFYLCAWSVGVGRPQHFGDGTRLSIL.

The chain links TRBV5-6 to TRBJ1-6, with a weak D call TRBD1 (6 bases). The CDR3 runs 19 residues. CDR1 SGHDT and CDR2 YYEEEE come from the germline V gene. The V and J ends lost 0 bases and 4 bases respectively, with 20 bases between them. CDR3 sequence reads: CASSLGARGLVPYNSPLHF. CDR3 coding DNA: TGTGCCAGCAGCTTGGGAGCCAGGGGATTGGTCCCTTATAATTCACCCCTCCACTTT.

The chain recombines TRBV27 with TRBJ1-1; a weak D match, TRBD1 (6 bases). V lost 6 bases, J lost 1 base, and 15 bases lay in between. The CDR3 totals 15 residues. CDR1 MNHEY and CDR2 SMNVEV come from the germline V gene (reference sequence). CDR3: CASRPLGQPNTEAFF. The CDR3 DNA reads TGTGCCAGCAGGCCACTAGGACAGCCGAACACTGAAGCTTTCTTT.

This rearrangement joins TRBV19 to TRBJ2-7; D assignment may be TRBD1 or TRBD2 (6 bases each). The CDR3 spans 14 residues. Deletions cut 2 bases from V and 3 bases from J, with 11 bases between. The germline V gene has CDR1 LNHDA and CDR2 SQIVND (reference sequence). The CDR3 coding sequence is TGTGCCAGTAGTATATCGGGGGCTCACTACGAGCAGTACTTC. Translation: CASSISGAHYEQYF.

V is TRBV27 and J is TRBJ2-7; TRBD1 aligns across 7 bases. Trimming cost V 5 bases and J 2 bases; bases outside gene matches: 12. Germline V gene lookup returns CDR1 MNHEY and CDR2 SMNVEV (reference sequence). This CDR3 spans 16 amino acids. The CDR3 region has the DNA TGTGCCAGCAGTAAACGCCAGGGGGACCTGCCCTACGAGCAGTACTTC. This sequence encodes CASSKRQGDLPYEQYF.

This rearrangement joins TRBV5-1 to TRBJ2-3; TRBD2 agrees at 8 bases. The CDR3 has 14 amino acids. CDR1 is SGHRS, CDR2 YFSETQ, per germline. V was pared by 4 bases and J by 1 base, with 2 bases of the junction left unmatched. The DNA for the CDR3 is TGCGCCAGCAGCCCAGCGGGGGGCACAGATACGCAGTATTTT. As protein: CASSPAGGTDTQYF.

This clone has only a few counts. The chain employs TRBV7-9 and TRBJ2-2, with 7 positions matching TRBD1. The ends lost 5 bases at V and 1 base at J; junction bases unmatched: 1. Germline V CDR1 and CDR2: SEHNR, FQNEAQ (reference sequence). This CDR3 has 14 amino acids. In DNA, the CDR3 is TGTGCCAGCAGCCGGACAGGGAACACCGGGGAGCTGTTTTTT. Protein: CASSRTGNTGELFF. Together with reference TRBV7-9 and TRBJ2-2, the CDR3 gives the full variable domain: DTGVSQNPRHKITKRGQNVTFRCDPISEHNRLYWYRQTLGQGPEFLTYFQNEAQLEKSRLLSDRFSAERPKGSFSTLEIQRTEQGDSAMYLCASSRTGNTGELFFGEGSRLTVL.